This T cell receptor beta chain originates from a study of T cell responses to AZD1222 COVID-19 vaccine. Across the whole study: It was second doses at about 4 or about 12 weeks that were pooled.

Sequencing used immunoSEQ multiplex PCR; TCRdb keeps in-frame clones, though not all of them. Of tens of thousands of clones listed, approximately 89% were seen once; the top ten hold 2.2%. V gave up 6 bases and J gave up 3 bases, with 9 bases separating them. Germline CDR1 is KGHSH and CDR2 is LQKENI. The CDR3 length is 12 residues. Points from the study as a whole: Clonal diversity was possibly underestimated, and the donors were mostly white British, with more females. Rises in breadth and depth of Spike-specific TCRs came after two AZD1222 doses. Nearly half of unique spike-specific TCRs reportedly avoided B.1.351 and B.1.1.7 mutated regions.

To note about this clone: The target antigen is unknown.

This rearrangement joins TRBV18 to TRBJ2-7; unclear D gene. Material: peripheral blood, obtained on day 0 of AZD1222 vaccination. This clonotype was sampled from an adult in good health. CDR3 residues: CASSTTDYEQYF. CDR3 in DNA: TGTGCCAGCTCTACCACCGACTACGAGCAGTACTTC.